These 24 T cell receptor beta chains were all obtained from the same sample, sequenced in a study of blood T cell repertoires in COVID-19. The assay was immunoSEQ multiplex PCR, and TCRdb's table has in-frame clones only and misses some. The profile covers just over 300,000 clones, with about nine tenths appearing a single time and 3.5% to 5% taken by the ten largest. The sample consisted of PBMCs or T cells enriched from blood (not recorded which). These receptors came from a man aged 25-40 years who had recovered from COVID-19.

The rearrangement uses TRBV19 and TRBJ2-7; D ambiguous. The germline V gene has CDR1 LNHDA and CDR2 SQIVND (reference sequence). The CDR3 loop spans 15 amino acids. V was clipped by 3 bases and J by 0 bases, with 12 bases between them. DNA for the CDR3: TGTGCCAGTAGTATCCGAGCGTTAGGCTCCTACGAGCAGTACTTC. It is translated as CASSIRALGSYEQYF.

V usage is TRBV29-1 and J usage is TRBJ1-6; D remains ambiguous. From germline, CDR1 is SQVTM and CDR2 ANQGSEA. The germline V and J ends were trimmed by 5 bases and 9 bases, with 14 bases remaining between them. The CDR3 spans 13 residues. The CDR3 bases are TGCAGCGTTCAGGAAAGGTCCGGTTCACCCCTCCACTTT. Residues: CSVQERSGSPLHF. Together with reference TRBV29-1 and TRBJ1-6, the CDR3 gives the full variable domain: SAVISQKPSRDICQRGTSLTIQCQVDSQVTMMFWYRQQPGQSLTLIATANQGSEATYESGFVIDKFPISRPNLTFSTLTVSNMSPEDSSIYLCSVQERSGSPLHFGNGTRLTVT.

The rearrangement joins TRBV5-1 to TRBJ2-2, with 11 bases that match TRBD2. In germline, CDR1 is SGHRS, CDR2 YFSETQ. This CDR3 is built from 18 residues. Trimming cost V 3 bases and J 0 bases; bases outside gene matches: 7. The CDR3 region has the DNA TGCGCCAGCAGCTATTCTAGCGGGGGGATAGCGAACACCGGGGAGCTGTTTTTT. It encodes CASSYSSGGIANTGELFF.

The V call is TRBV29-1, the J call TRBJ2-1, with 7 nucleotides matching TRBD1. CDR1 and CDR2 from the germline V gene are SQVTM and ANQGSEA. This CDR3 has 14 residues. The J segment lost 3 bases and the V segment lost 7 bases, leaving 9 bases of the junction unmatched. As DNA, the CDR3 is TGCAGCGGAAGGGACAGCTATTACTACAATGAGCAGTTCTTC. As protein: CSGRDSYYYNEQFF.

V and J are TRBV11-2 and TRBJ1-6, with D possibly being TRBD1 (5 bases). Trimming took off 1 base at V and 8 bases at J, with 12 bases between the two ends. The CDR3 is made up of 15 amino acids. CDR1 is SGHAT, CDR2 FQNNGV, per germline. CDR3: CASSLGDGADSPLHF. The CDR3 DNA reads as TGTGCCAGCAGCTTAGGTGATGGGGCTGATTCACCCCTCCACTTT. The complete variable domain, with remaining parts taken from reference TRBV11-2 and TRBJ1-6, reads EAGVAQSPRYKIIEKRQSVAFWCNPISGHATLYWYQQILGQGPKLLIQFQNNGVVDDSQLPKDRFSAERLKGVDSTLKIQPAKLEDSAVYLCASSLGDGADSPLHFGNGTRLTVT.

This clone was recorded only once. This chain links TRBV2 with TRBJ1-4; 7 nucleotides agree with TRBD1. V lost 7 bases and J lost 4; bases outside the gene matches: 6. Germline CDR1 SNHLY, CDR2 FYNNEI. The CDR3 covers 14 residues. The CDR3, as DNA: TGTGCCAGCACCCCGACAGGGCGTAATGAAAAACTGTTTTTT. Translation: CASTPTGRNEKLFF.

The chain links TRBV9 to TRBJ2-7; a weak D match, TRBD1 (5 bases). The germline gives CDR1 SGDLS, CDR2 YYNGEE. V lost 0 bases to trimming and J lost 6 bases, with 19 bases between them. The CDR3 runs to 16 residues. The CDR3 coding sequence is TGTGCCAGCAGCGTAGGGGATGCACTCAGGGATGTCGAGCAGTACTTC. It encodes CASSVGDALRDVEQYF.

As concerns this clone: The sample holds other DNA sequences that translate to the same CDR3. V usage is TRBV27 and J usage is TRBJ2-2; D is unresolved. V was shortened by 3 bases and J by 5 bases, with 7 bases between the two germline ends. Germline CDR1 reads MNHEY; CDR2 reads SMNVEV (reference sequence). The CDR3 length is 13 residues. Here the CDR3 DNA reads TGTGCCAGCAGTTTTGGCCCGACCGGGGAGCTGTTTTTT. As protein: CASSFGPTGELFF.

The J gene is TRBJ1-2, the V gene TRBV11-2, with D possibly TRBD1 on 5 matching bases. V gave up 6 bases and J gave up 5 bases, with 25 bases separating them. This CDR3 spans 17 amino acids. CDR1 and CDR2 from the germline V gene are SGHAT and FQNNGV. The CDR3 DNA follows: TGTGCCAGCAGTTCCTCTAATCCGCCGGGGGTGCCTTATGGCTACACCTTC. Its translation: CASSSSNPPGVPYGYTF.

The chain links TRBV6-1 to TRBJ2-7; D ambiguous. Per germline, CDR1 MNHNS and CDR2 SASEGT. V was clipped by 1 base and J by 2 bases, with 9 bases between them. CDR3 length: 14 residues. DNA for the CDR3: TGTGCCAGCAGTGAAGGCCAGCGAGCCTACGAGCAGTACTTC. This translates into CASSEGQRAYEQYF.

J is TRBJ1-4 and V is TRBV5-1; TRBD1 is a possible D gene (5 bases). Trimming removed 4 bases from V and 4 bases from J, with 17 bases in between. This CDR3 region has 16 residues. The germline gives CDR1 SGHRS, CDR2 YFSETQ. The CDR3 spells CASSPRYQGNNEKLFF. The CDR3 DNA follows: TGCGCCAGCAGCCCGAGATACCAGGGAAATAATGAAAAACTGTTTTTT.

The chain employs TRBV30 and TRBJ2-7; 8 positions match TRBD1. The CDR3 covers 16 residues. The junction had 12 bases not matched to a gene; V was cut back by 2 bases and J by 3 bases. Per the germline V gene, CDR1 is GTSNPN and CDR2 is SVGIG (reference sequence). This CDR3 is CAWSTLQGVTYYEQYF. DNA of the CDR3: TGTGCCTGGAGTACACTACAGGGGGTTACCTACTACGAGCAGTACTTC.

This clone was seen once. The chain uses TRBV18 and TRBJ2-3; perhaps TRBD2 as D (5 bases). This CDR3 is 15 amino acids long. From germline, CDR1 is KGHSH and CDR2 LQKENI. Trimming left V 1 base short and J 4 bases short, with 12 bases between. The CDR3 nucleotides are TGTGCCAGCTCACCACGGGAGCCGGATTCAGATACGCAGTATTTT. Protein: CASSPREPDSDTQYF.

This clone was seen repeatedly, ten times or more. The CDR3 spells CASSPPGSGANVLTF. CDR3 nucleotide sequence: TGTGCCAGCAGCCCTCCGGGCTCTGGGGCCAACGTCCTGACTTTC. The rearrangement joins TRBV7-9 to TRBJ2-6, with unresolved D. The germline V and J ends were trimmed by 5 bases and 0 bases, with 8 bases remaining between them. The CDR3 length is 15 residues. CDR1 SEHNR and CDR2 FQNEAQ come from the germline V gene (reference sequence). Filled out from reference TRBV7-9 and TRBJ2-6, the complete variable domain reads DTGVSQNPRHKITKRGQNVTFRCDPISEHNRLYWYRQTLGQGPEFLTYFQNEAQLEKSRLLSDRFSAERPKGSFSTLEIQRTEQGDSAMYLCASSPPGSGANVLTFGAGSRLTVL.

This clone was detected only a few times. This chain uses TRBV19 with TRBJ1-5; maybe TRBD1 (6 bases). The CDR3 is made up of 16 amino acids. Trimming pared 6 bases from V and 7 bases from J, leaving 22 bases between. Germline CDR1 LNHDA, CDR2 SQIVND (reference sequence). DNA for the CDR3: TGTGCCAGTAGACGGCCGGGCAGGGGAGTGGGGCAGCCCCAGCATTTT. Translated: CASRRPGRGVGQPQHF.

This clone was observed a single time. The chain couples TRBV5-1 to TRBJ2-1, with 7 bases matching TRBD1. The V gene's germline CDR1 is SGHRS and CDR2 YFSETQ. J was trimmed by 4 bases and V by 4 bases; bases with no gene match: 8. There are 15 residues in the CDR3. The CDR3 region is CASSPQGDLYNEQFF. As DNA, the CDR3 is TGCGCCAGCAGCCCGCAGGGGGACCTTTACAATGAGCAGTTCTTC. Full variable domain (missing parts from reference TRBV5-1 and TRBJ2-1): KAGVTQTPRYLIKTRGQQVTLSCSPISGHRSVSWYQQTPGQGLQFLFEYFSETQRNKGNFPGRFSGRQFSNSRSEMNVSTLELGDSALYLCASSPQGDLYNEQFFGPGTRLTVL.

This sequence joins TRBV6-2 or TRBV6-3 and TRBJ2-5, with 7 bases that match TRBD2. The CDR3 contains 16 residues. CDR1 MNHEY and CDR2 SVGEGT come from the germline V gene. After removal of 0 bases from V and 4 bases from J, the junction contained 8 bases not matched to a gene. DNA for the CDR3: TGTGCCAGCAGTTACTCGGCGGGAGAGGGGTCAGAGACCCAGTACTTC. Amino acid sequence: CASSYSAGEGSETQYF.

V gene TRBV28 combines with J gene TRBJ2-3, with TRBD1 identical over 10 bases. V was clipped by 5 bases and J by 9 bases; unmatched bases: 17. Germline V gene data show CDR1 as MDHEN and CDR2 as SYDVKM. The CDR3 runs to 17 residues. In nucleotides, the CDR3 is TGTGCCAGCAGTGTAAACCGACAGGGGGCATTAGGGTACACGCAGTATTTT. This gives the protein CASSVNRQGALGYTQYF.

This chain links TRBV4-1 with TRBJ1-6; possible D gene TRBD1, 6 bases. The CDR3 is 16 amino acids. The V gene's germline CDR1 is MGHRA and CDR2 YSYEKL. V was clipped by 0 bases and J by 7 bases, with 13 bases between them. Here the CDR3 reads CASSQDLRTANSPLHF. CDR3 nucleotides: TGCGCCAGCAGCCAAGATCTAAGGACAGCAAATTCACCCCTCCACTTT.

In its sample, this clone was seen once. The V and J genes are TRBV28 and TRBJ1-2, with TRBD1 matching 8 bases. This CDR3 has 15 amino acids. V was clipped by 5 bases and J by 10 bases; unmatched bases: 15. Per germline, CDR1 MDHEN and CDR2 SYDVKM. The CDR3 region is CASSATQQGGFAYTF. The CDR3 coding sequence is TGTGCCAGCAGTGCTACCCAACAGGGGGGGTTTGCCTACACCTTC.

This chain uses TRBV5-1 with TRBJ1-1, with 8 bases matching TRBD1. Germline-derived CDR1 and CDR2 are SGHRS and YFSETQ. The J segment lost 1 base and the V segment lost 3 bases, leaving 11 bases of the junction unmatched. The CDR3 runs 17 residues. The CDR3 region has the DNA TGCGCCAGCAGCTGGGGCCTCGACAGGGGCCGGAACACTGAAGCTTTCTTT. Protein: CASSWGLDRGRNTEAFF.

The chain joins TRBV4-2 to TRBJ2-3, with D hard to call. This CDR3 has 14 residues. Germline CDR1 reads LGHNA; CDR2 reads YNFKEQ. Trimming stripped 8 bases from V and 2 bases from J, with 14 bases between. DNA for the CDR3: TGTGCCAGCGAATGGTCGGAGAACACAGATACGCAGTATTTT. This codes for CASEWSENTDTQYF.

The table lists this clone with a count of one. The J gene is TRBJ1-1, the V gene TRBV5-1, with 8 bases fitting TRBD1. Germline CDR1 and CDR2: SGHRS and YFSETQ. CDR3 length: 14 amino acids. V lost 4 bases and J lost 2; bases outside the gene matches: 4. The CDR3 DNA reads TGCGCCAGCAGCCCCGGACAGGGTAACACTGAAGCTTTCTTT. The encoded protein is CASSPGQGNTEAFF. The full variable domain, with the rest looked up from reference TRBV5-1 and TRBJ1-1, is KAGVTQTPRYLIKTRGQQVTLSCSPISGHRSVSWYQQTPGQGLQFLFEYFSETQRNKGNFPGRFSGRQFSNSRSEMNVSTLELGDSALYLCASSPGQGNTEAFFGQGTRLTVV.

CDR3 bases: TGCGCCAGCAGCTTGGCCCCGACAGACAAACTGTTTTTT. It encodes CASSLAPTDKLFF. V and J are TRBV5-1 and TRBJ1-4, with D perhaps matching TRBD1 (5 bases). V was trimmed by 0 bases and J by 11 bases, leaving 11 bases between them. Germline V gene data show CDR1 as SGHRS and CDR2 as YFSETQ. The CDR3 loop spans 13 amino acids.